The clone carrying this T cell receptor beta chain was observed many times. These data come from a study of T cells after yellow fever vaccination. V lost 3 bases and J lost 2, with 12 bases in between. The CDR3 is 15 amino acids. Germline V gives CDR1 SGHRS, CDR2 YFSETQ. One entry per CDR3 protein, called by TCRdb with MiXCR from the 5' RACE reads. The top ten clones hold roughly a fifth of a sample with 250,000 or so distinct CDR3 sequences, about 3.7% of them seen once. Sequenced material: PBMCs, taken 15 days after the yellow fever booster vaccination. The chain carries TRBV5-1 and TRBJ2-1, with a tentative D call TRBD1 (6 bases). This TCR was recovered from a young man who received the YFV17D yellow fever vaccine. The CDR3 region is CASSSQGYPYNEQFF. The CDR3 DNA reads as TGCGCCAGCAGCTCCCAGGGGTACCCCTACAATGAGCAGTTCTTC.